This is a list of T cell receptor beta chains from one sample in a study of T cell clonotyping in hematopoietic cell transplantation. Libraries were prepared by immunoSEQ multiplex PCR; TCRdb keeps only in-frame clonotypes and omits some of them. Of more than 15,000 clones listed, around 85% are singletons. Specimen: peripheral blood mononuclear cells. Receptor source: a woman in her thirties or forties in good health. Some clones in this sample may be carry-over from other donors' samples. Each CDR3 is given with its conserved first and last residue. The order of the fields is clone size, J gene, D gene, V gene, CDR3 protein, CDR3 DNA. A D gene is named only where the DNA matches it firmly. Clone size is not always given. Where it is, it says once, few, many or a class for expanded clones.

size: .; J: TRBJ1-2; D: .; V: TRBV5-6; CDR3: CASSLVVLDYGYTF; DNA: TGTGCCAGCAGCTTGGTGGTCTTGGACTATGGCTACACCTTC
size: .; J: TRBJ2-3; D: TRBD2; V: TRBV5-6; CDR3: CASSKPGLAGASTDTQYF; DNA: TGTGCCAGCAGCAAACCGGGACTAGCGGGGGCAAGCACAGATACGCAGTATTTT
size: .; J: TRBJ2-2; D: .; V: TRBV5-4; CDR3: CASSKDGGGTGELFF; DNA: TGTGCCAGCAGCAAGGACGGTGGGGGCACCGGGGAGCTGTTTTTT
size: .; J: TRBJ1-5; D: .; V: TRBV14; CDR3: CASSQGPNQPQHF; DNA: TGTGCCAGCAGCCAAGGGCCTAATCAGCCCCAGCATTTT
size: .; J: TRBJ1-1; D: .; V: TRBV4-3; CDR3: CASSQAGNTEAFF; DNA: TGCGCCAGCAGCCAAGCCGGGAACACTGAAGCTTTCTTT
size: .; J: TRBJ2-3; D: TRBD2; V: TRBV7-2; CDR3: CASSLKSGSADTQYF; DNA: TGTGCCAGCAGCTTAAAGAGCGGGAGTGCAGATACGCAGTATTTT
size: .; J: TRBJ2-1; D: .; V: TRBV11-2; CDR3: CASSSIRDNEQFF; DNA: TGTGCCAGCAGCTCAATTAGGGACAATGAGCAGTTCTTC
size: .; J: TRBJ2-4; D: .; V: TRBV30; CDR3: CAWSVLPLAKNIQYF; DNA: TGTGCCTGGAGTGTACTACCCCTAGCCAAAAACATTCAGTACTTC
size: .; J: TRBJ2-2; D: .; V: TRBV6-6; CDR3: CASSYSVIDIGELFF; DNA: TGTGCCAGCAGTTACTCTGTAATCGACATCGGGGAGCTGTTTTTT
size: .; J: TRBJ2-7; D: TRBD1; V: TRBV5-1; CDR3: CASSLRQGVIEQYF; DNA: TGCGCCAGCAGCTTGCGGCAGGGGGTAATCGAGCAGTACTTC
size: .; J: TRBJ2-5; D: .; V: TRBV5-8; CDR3: CASSLNPHGPQYF; DNA: TGTGCCAGCAGCTTGAACCCGCATGGTCCCCAGTACTTC
size: .; J: TRBJ1-2; D: TRBD1; V: TRBV4-2; CDR3: CASSQDMGGQARRNYGYTF; DNA: TGTGCCAGCAGCCAAGATATGGGGGGACAGGCAAGAAGAAACTATGGCTACACCTTC
size: .; J: TRBJ1-6; D: .; V: TRBV7-2; CDR3: CASSLDQASRNSPLHF; DNA: TGTGCCAGCAGCTTAGACCAGGCCAGCCGAAATTCACCCCTCCACTTT
size: .; J: TRBJ2-5; D: .; V: TRBV20-1; CDR3: CSARFGATQYF; DNA: TGCAGTGCTAGGTTCGGGGCGACCCAGTACTTC
size: .; J: TRBJ2-7; D: TRBD2; V: TRBV6-1; CDR3: CASSEVSAGGYEQYF; DNA: TGTGCCAGCAGTGAAGTATCAGCGGGAGGGTACGAGCAGTACTTC
size: .; J: TRBJ2-1; D: TRBD2; V: TRBV7-2; CDR3: CASSPESGSGGEQFF; DNA: TGTGCCAGCAGCCCAGAGAGCGGGAGCGGGGGTGAGCAGTTCTTC
size: .; J: TRBJ2-7; D: .; V: TRBV20-1; CDR3: CSAREEAEQYF; DNA: TGCAGTGCTAGAGAAGAAGCCGAGCAGTACTTC
size: few; J: TRBJ1-3; D: .; V: TRBV7-8; CDR3: CASRRGSRDAGNTIYF; DNA: TGTGCCAGCAGGAGGGGGAGCAGGGACGCTGGAAACACCATATATTTT
size: .; J: TRBJ2-7; D: .; V: TRBV7-2; CDR3: CASSLDGSSVYEQYF; DNA: TGTGCCAGCAGCTTGGACGGGTCCTCGGTCTACGAGCAGTACTTC
size: .; J: TRBJ2-7; D: .; V: TRBV9; CDR3: CASSVGGSTAYEQYF; DNA: TGTGCCAGCAGCGTGGGTGGGTCGACAGCCTACGAGCAGTACTTC
size: few; J: TRBJ1-1; D: .; V: TRBV5-6; CDR3: CASSFNGPEAFF; DNA: TGTGCCAGCAGCTTTAACGGACCCGAAGCTTTCTTT
size: .; J: TRBJ2-5; D: .; V: TRBV5-1; CDR3: CASSLGEAQETQYF; DNA: TGCGCCAGCAGCTTGGGTGAAGCCCAAGAGACCCAGTACTTC
size: .; J: TRBJ2-1; D: TRBD2; V: TRBV11-3; CDR3: CASSLEAGGNEQFF; DNA: TGTGCCAGCAGCTTAGAAGCGGGAGGCAATGAGCAGTTCTTC
size: .; J: TRBJ2-2; D: TRBD2; V: TRBV11-2; CDR3: CASSFSIPSGRVYTGELFF; DNA: TGTGCCAGCAGTTTCAGCATCCCTAGCGGGAGGGTCTACACCGGGGAGCTGTTTTTT
size: .; J: TRBJ1-2; D: TRBD1; V: TRBV4-3; CDR3: CASSQGTGVRGYTF; DNA: TGCGCCAGCAGCCAGGGGACAGGGGTTAGGGGCTACACCTTC
size: .; J: TRBJ1-2; D: .; V: TRBV5-1; CDR3: CASSLGSRGNYGYTF; DNA: TGCGCCAGCAGCTTGGGGTCTAGGGGAAACTATGGCTACACCTTC
size: .; J: TRBJ1-6; D: .; V: TRBV6-5; CDR3: CASNQGLGPLHF; DNA: TGTGCCAGCAATCAGGGGTTGGGACCCCTCCACTTT
size: .; J: TRBJ1-5; D: .; V: TRBV27; CDR3: CASSPHATGELQPQHF; DNA: TGTGCCAGCAGTCCACACGCGACAGGCGAGCTTCAGCCCCAGCATTTT
size: .; J: TRBJ1-2; D: .; V: TRBV5-8; CDR3: CASSSRRTLNYGYTF; DNA: TGTGCCAGCAGCAGCCGGAGGACACTCAACTATGGCTACACCTTC
size: .; J: TRBJ1-2; D: .; V: TRBV29-1; CDR3: CSVEDRGLNYGYTF; DNA: TGCAGCGTTGAAGATCGGGGGCTCAACTATGGCTACACCTTC
size: .; J: TRBJ2-7; D: TRBD1; V: TRBV28; CDR3: CASSLVQGYRVQYF; DNA: TGTGCCAGCAGTTTAGTACAGGGGTACAGGGTGCAGTACTTC
size: .; J: TRBJ1-1; D: TRBD1; V: TRBV27; CDR3: CASMTGGVTEAFF; DNA: TGTGCCAGCATGACAGGGGGCGTCACTGAAGCTTTCTTT
size: .; J: TRBJ2-3; D: .; V: TRBV6-6; CDR3: CASSYRSTTFPQYF; DNA: TGTGCCAGCAGTTACCGGAGCACGACCTTTCCGCAGTATTTT
size: .; J: TRBJ2-7; D: .; V: TRBV4-3; CDR3: CASSQDRAGVGSYEQYF; DNA: TGCGCCAGCAGCCAAGATCGAGCAGGGGTAGGATCCTACGAGCAGTACTTC
size: .; J: TRBJ2-2; D: .; V: TRBV9; CDR3: CASSVQLGGGNTGELFF; DNA: TGTGCCAGCAGCGTACAATTGGGCGGGGGCAACACCGGGGAGCTGTTTTTT
size: .; J: TRBJ2-3; D: .; V: TRBV27; CDR3: CASSFWPNPTDTQYF; DNA: TGTGCCAGCAGTTTTTGGCCGAACCCCACAGATACGCAGTATTTT
size: .; J: TRBJ1-1; D: TRBD1; V: TRBV28; CDR3: CASSSPGTGNTEAFF; DNA: TGTGCCAGCAGTTCCCCCGGGACAGGGAACACTGAAGCTTTCTTT
size: .; J: TRBJ1-2; D: TRBD1; V: TRBV19; CDR3: CASSTDRLYGYTF; DNA: TGTGCCAGTAGTACGGACAGGCTCTATGGCTACACCTTC
size: .; J: TRBJ2-5; D: .; V: TRBV4-3; CDR3: CASSQKASSELGETQYF; DNA: TGCGCCAGCAGCCAAAAAGCTTCTAGCGAGCTGGGGGAGACCCAGTACTTC
size: few; J: TRBJ1-5; D: .; V: TRBV29-1; CDR3: CSVAGLDQPQHF; DNA: TGCAGCGTTGCAGGGCTGGATCAGCCCCAGCATTTT